This TCR beta chain was sequenced in a study of blood T cell repertoires in COVID-19. The CDR3 is made up of 14 amino acids. V was cut by 3 bases and J by 3 bases, with 12 bases left in between. Assay: immunoSEQ multiplex PCR; the TCRdb copy retains only in-frame clones and omits some. The sample lists tens of thousands of clones, around three quarters occurring once. This clonotype originated in a woman aged 70-85 years with acute or convalescent COVID-19. The genes are TRBV23-1 and TRBJ2-7, with a weak D call TRBD1 (5 bases). TRBV23-1 is an open reading frame, and its role is uncertain. The specimen was peripheral blood. The CDR3 DNA sequence: TGCGCCAGCAGTCAGAAGGGGTCGTACTACGAGCAGTACTTC. It translates to CASSQKGSYYEQYF.